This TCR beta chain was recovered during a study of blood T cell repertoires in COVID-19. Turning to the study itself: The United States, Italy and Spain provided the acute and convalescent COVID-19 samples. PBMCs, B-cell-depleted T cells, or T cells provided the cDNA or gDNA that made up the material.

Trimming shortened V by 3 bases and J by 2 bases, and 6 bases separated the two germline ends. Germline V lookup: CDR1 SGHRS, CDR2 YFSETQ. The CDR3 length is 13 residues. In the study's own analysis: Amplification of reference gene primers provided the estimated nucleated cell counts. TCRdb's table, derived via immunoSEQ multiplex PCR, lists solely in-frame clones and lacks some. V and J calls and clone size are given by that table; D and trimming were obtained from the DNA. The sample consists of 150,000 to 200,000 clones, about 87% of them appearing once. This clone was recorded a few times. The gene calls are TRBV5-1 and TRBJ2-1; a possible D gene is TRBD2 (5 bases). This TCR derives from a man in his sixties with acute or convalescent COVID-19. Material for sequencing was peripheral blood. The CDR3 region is CASSSGTYNEQFF. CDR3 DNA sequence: TGCGCCAGCAGCTCCGGGACCTACAATGAGCAGTTCTTC. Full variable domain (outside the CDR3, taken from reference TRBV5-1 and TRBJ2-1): KAGVTQTPRYLIKTRGQQVTLSCSPISGHRSVSWYQQTPGQGLQFLFEYFSETQRNKGNFPGRFSGRQFSNSRSEMNVSTLELGDSALYLCASSSGTYNEQFFGPGTRLTVL.